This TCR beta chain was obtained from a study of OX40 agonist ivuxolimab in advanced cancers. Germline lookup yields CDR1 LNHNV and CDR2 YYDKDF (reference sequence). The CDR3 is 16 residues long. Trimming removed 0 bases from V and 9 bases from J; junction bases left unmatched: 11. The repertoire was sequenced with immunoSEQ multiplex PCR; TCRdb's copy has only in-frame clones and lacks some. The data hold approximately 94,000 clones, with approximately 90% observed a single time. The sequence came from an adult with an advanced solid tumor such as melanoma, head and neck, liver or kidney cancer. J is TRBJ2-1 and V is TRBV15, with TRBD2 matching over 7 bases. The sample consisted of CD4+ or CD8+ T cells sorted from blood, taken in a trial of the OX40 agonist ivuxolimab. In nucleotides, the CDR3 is TGTGCCACCAGCAGAGATATCAACGGGAGGACCTTTGAGCAGTTCTTC. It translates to CATSRDINGRTFEQFF. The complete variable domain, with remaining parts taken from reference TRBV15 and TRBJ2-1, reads DAMVIQNPRYQVTQFGKPVTLSCSQTLNHNVMYWYQQKSSQAPKLLFHYYDKDFNNEADTPDNFQSRRPNTSFCFLDIRSPGLGDTAMYLCATSRDINGRTFEQFFGPGTRLTVL.